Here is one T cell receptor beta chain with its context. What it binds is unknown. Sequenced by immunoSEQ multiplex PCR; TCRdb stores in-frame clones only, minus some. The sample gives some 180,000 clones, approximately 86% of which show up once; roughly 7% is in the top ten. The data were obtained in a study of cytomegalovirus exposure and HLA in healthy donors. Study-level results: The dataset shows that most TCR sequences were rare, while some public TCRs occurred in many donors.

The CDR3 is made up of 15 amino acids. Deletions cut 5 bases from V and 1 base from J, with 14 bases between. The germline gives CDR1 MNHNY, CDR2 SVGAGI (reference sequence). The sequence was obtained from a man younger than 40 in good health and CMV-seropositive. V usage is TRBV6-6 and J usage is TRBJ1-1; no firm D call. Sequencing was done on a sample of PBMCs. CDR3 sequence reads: CASSAGERPNTEAFF. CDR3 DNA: TGTGCCAGCAGTGCGGGCGAGAGGCCGAACACTGAAGCTTTCTTT.